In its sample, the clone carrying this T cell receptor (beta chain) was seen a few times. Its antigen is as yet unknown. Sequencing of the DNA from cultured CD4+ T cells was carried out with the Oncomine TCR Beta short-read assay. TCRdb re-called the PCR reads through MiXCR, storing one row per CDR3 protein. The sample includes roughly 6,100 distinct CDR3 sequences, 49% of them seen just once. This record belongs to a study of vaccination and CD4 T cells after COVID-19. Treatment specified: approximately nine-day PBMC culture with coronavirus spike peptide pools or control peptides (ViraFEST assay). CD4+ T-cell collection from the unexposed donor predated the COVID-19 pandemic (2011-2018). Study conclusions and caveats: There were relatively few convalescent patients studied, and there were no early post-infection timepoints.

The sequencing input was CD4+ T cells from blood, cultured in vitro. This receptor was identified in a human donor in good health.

The CDR3 nucleotides are TGTGCCAGCAGCTCGCGGGCCGGGGGGGACTTTAGCACAGATACGCAGTATTTT. Translating gives CASSSRAGGDFSTDTQYF. The rearrangement uses TRBV7-2 and TRBJ2-3; TRBD2 agrees at 8 bases. Germline values: CDR1 SGHTA, CDR2 FQGNSA. The CDR3 contains 18 residues. V lost 4 bases and J lost 0; bases outside the gene matches: 12. The full variable domain, rest sourced from reference TRBV7-2 and TRBJ2-3, is GAGVSQSPSNKVTEKGKDVELRCDPISGHTALYWYRQSLGQGLEFLIYFQGNSAPDKSGLPSDRFSAERTGGSVSTLTIQRTQQEDSAVYLCASSSRAGGDFSTDTQYFGPGTRLTVL.